Below, one T cell receptor beta chain is given with its context. As yet, its antigen is unknown. Each patient relapsed following autologous stem cell transplantation, and prior brentuximab vedotin exposure differed. Classifying best responses yielded complete response, partial response or progressive disease. The assay was immunoSEQ multiplex PCR, and TCRdb's table has in-frame clones only and misses some. The sample holds 95,000 to 100,000 clones, around 89% seen once. This sample stems from a study of PD-1 blockade in classical Hodgkin lymphoma. V was trimmed by 4 bases and J by 0 bases, leaving 18 bases between them. The length of the CDR3 is 17 residues. Germline V gene sequence: CDR1 SEHNR, CDR2 FQNEAQ (reference sequence). Study-wide results and limits: There was a significant rise in CD4+ TCR diversity by C4D1, with no such rise for CD8+.

The receptor was isolated from a human donor with classical Hodgkin lymphoma. The material sequenced was peripheral blood mononuclear cells (PBMCs), taken before the second cycle of nivolumab. This sequence joins TRBV7-9 and TRBJ1-1, with D possibly matching TRBD1 (5 bases). CDR3 region: CASSSRGAGLLNTEAFF. The CDR3 DNA is TGTGCCAGCAGCTCCCGAGGGGCAGGGCTGTTGAACACTGAAGCTTTCTTT.